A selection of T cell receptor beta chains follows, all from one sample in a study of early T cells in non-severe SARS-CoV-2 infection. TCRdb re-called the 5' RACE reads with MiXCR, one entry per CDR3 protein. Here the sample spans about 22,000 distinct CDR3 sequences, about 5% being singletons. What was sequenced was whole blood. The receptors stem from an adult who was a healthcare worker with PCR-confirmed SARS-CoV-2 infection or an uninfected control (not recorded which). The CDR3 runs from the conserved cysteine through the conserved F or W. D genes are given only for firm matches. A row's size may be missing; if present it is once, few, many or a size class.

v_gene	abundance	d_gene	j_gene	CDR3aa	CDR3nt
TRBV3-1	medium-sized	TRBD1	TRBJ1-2	CASSPTRRDSYGYTF	TGTGCCAGCAGCCCGACCCGCCGGGACAGCTATGGCTACACCTTC
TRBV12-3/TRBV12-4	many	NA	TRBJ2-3	CASSLGRGDTQYF	TGTGCCAGCAGTCTGGGGCGTGGAGATACGCAGTATTTT
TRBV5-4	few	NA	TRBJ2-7	CASTSGRSNEQYF	TGTGCCAGCACCTCAGGCAGGTCCAACGAGCAGTACTTC
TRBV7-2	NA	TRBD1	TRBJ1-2	CASSQGQGGGYTF	TGTGCCAGCAGCCAGGGACAGGGTGGCGGCTACACCTTC
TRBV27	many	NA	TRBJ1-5	CASSFTGGAYGNQPQHF	TGTGCCAGCAGTTTCACGGGGGGGGCTTATGGCAATCAGCCCCAGCATTTT
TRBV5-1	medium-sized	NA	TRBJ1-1	CASSLTTNMNTEAFF	TGCGCCAGCAGCTTGACGACTAACATGAACACTGAAGCTTTCTTT
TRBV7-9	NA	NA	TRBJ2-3	CASTELATDTQYF	TGTGCCAGCACGGAACTAGCCACAGATACGCAGTATTTT
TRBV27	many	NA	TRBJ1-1	CASSLSGSQTMNTEAFF	TGTGCCAGCAGTTTATCCGGGAGCCAAACAATGAACACTGAAGCTTTCTTT
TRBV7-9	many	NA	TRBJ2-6	CASSFLGANVLTF	TGTGCCAGCAGCTTTCTAGGGGCCAACGTCCTGACTTTC
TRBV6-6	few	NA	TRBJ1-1	CASSYGTEAFF	TGTGCCAGCAGTTACGGCACTGAAGCTTTCTTT
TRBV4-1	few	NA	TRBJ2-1	CASSQVSDNEQFF	TGCGCCAGCAGCCAAGTTTCCGACAATGAGCAGTTCTTC
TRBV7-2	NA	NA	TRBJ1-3	CASSPWDTTSGNTIYF	TGTGCCAGCAGCCCTTGGGACACTACCTCTGGAAACACCATATATTTT
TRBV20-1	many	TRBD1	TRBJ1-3	CSAPRGTGNTIYF	TGCAGTGCCCCCAGGGGGACAGGAAACACCATATATTTT
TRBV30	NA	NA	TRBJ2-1	CAWSVVGNEQFF	TGTGCCTGGAGTGTAGTCGGCAATGAGCAGTTCTTC
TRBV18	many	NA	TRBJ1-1	CASSPQNTEAFF	TGTGCCAGCTCCCCGCAAAACACTGAAGCTTTCTTT
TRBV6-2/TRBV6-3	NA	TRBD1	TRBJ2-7	CASSQGQRGYEQYF	TGTGCCAGCAGCCAGGGACAGAGAGGCTACGAGCAGTACTTC
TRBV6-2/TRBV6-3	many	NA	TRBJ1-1	CASSYGLGGSSLTEAFF	TGTGCCAGCAGTTACGGCCTGGGGGGTTCGTCGCTCACTGAAGCTTTCTTT
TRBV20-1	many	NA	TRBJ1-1	CSVRSRQDYLNTEAFF	TGCAGTGTCCGATCGAGACAGGACTACTTGAACACTGAAGCTTTCTTT
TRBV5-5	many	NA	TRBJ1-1	CASLDSLLNTEAFF	TGTGCCAGCTTGGACAGCCTCCTGAACACTGAAGCTTTCTTT
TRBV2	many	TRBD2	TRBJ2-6	CASSESGAVGANVLTF	TGTGCCAGCAGTGAAAGCGGGGCCGTTGGGGCCAACGTCCTGACTTTC
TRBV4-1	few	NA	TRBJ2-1	CASSQQRKDEQFF	TGCGCCAGCAGCCAACAGCGTAAGGATGAGCAGTTCTTC
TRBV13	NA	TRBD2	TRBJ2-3	CASSLGAGAVTDTQYF	TGTGCCAGCAGCTTAGGAGCGGGGGCCGTTACAGATACGCAGTATTTT
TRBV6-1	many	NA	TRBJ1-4	CASSEEGGDEKLFF	TGTGCCAGCAGTGAAGAGGGGGGAGATGAAAAACTGTTTTTT
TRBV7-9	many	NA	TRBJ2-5	CASSPIQETQYF	TGTGCCAGCAGCCCGATCCAAGAGACCCAGTACTTC
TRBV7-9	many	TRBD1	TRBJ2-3	CASSWGQGQDTQYF	TGTGCCAGCAGCTGGGGACAGGGGCAAGATACGCAGTATTTT
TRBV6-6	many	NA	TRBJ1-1	CASGHTEAFF	TGTGCCAGCGGTCACACTGAAGCTTTCTTT
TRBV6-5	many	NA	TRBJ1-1	CASSYNRVRTEAFF	TGTGCCAGCAGTTACAATAGGGTGAGGACTGAAGCTTTCTTT
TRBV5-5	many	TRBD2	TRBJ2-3	CASSLVTSGGTDTQYF	TGTGCCAGCAGCTTGGTCACTAGCGGGGGGACAGATACGCAGTATTTT
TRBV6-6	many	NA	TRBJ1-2	CASSPLGGYGYTF	TGTGCCAGCAGTCCGCTGGGGGGCTATGGCTACACCTTC
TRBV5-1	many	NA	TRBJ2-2	CASSWADGELFF	TGCGCCAGCAGCTGGGCTGACGGGGAGCTGTTTTTT